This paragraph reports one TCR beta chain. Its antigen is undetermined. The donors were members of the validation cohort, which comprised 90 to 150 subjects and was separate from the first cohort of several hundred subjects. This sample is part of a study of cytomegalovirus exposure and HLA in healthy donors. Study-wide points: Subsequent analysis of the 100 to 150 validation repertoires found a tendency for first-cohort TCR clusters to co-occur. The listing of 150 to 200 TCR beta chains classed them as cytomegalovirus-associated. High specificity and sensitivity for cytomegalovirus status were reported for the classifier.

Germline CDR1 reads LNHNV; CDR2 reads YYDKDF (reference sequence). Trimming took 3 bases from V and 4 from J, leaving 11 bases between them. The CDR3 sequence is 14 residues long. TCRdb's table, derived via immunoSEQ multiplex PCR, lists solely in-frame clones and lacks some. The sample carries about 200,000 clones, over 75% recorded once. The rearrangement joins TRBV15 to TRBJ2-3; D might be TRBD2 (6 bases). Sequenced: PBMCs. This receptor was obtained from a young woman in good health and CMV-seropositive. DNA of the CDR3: TGTGCCACCAGCAGGGAGGGTATGGCAGATACGCAGTATTTT. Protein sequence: CATSREGMADTQYF.